A single count supports the clone carrying this T cell receptor beta chain. Its antigen is still unknown. The data are from a study of T cells in narcolepsy. Across the whole study: Enrolled donors included narcolepsy type 1 or type 2 patients and healthy controls. Study-level findings and limits: No autoreactive T cell clone sequences appeared in some memory CD4+ repertoires. Reportedly, autoreactive clonotypes were serially detected in patients' blood but not controls'. HCRT-specific and TRIB2-specific autoreactive clonotypes appeared among same-patient CSF and blood CD4+ clonotypes.

Per the germline V gene, CDR1 is SQVTM and CDR2 is ANQGSEA. CDR3 size: 12 residues. The V segment lost 4 bases and the J segment 6 bases; nucleotides outside the gene matches: 0. Here immunoSEQ multiplex PCR was the method, and the copy in TCRdb shows in-frame clones only, minus some. The sample contains about 30,000 clones, 80% to 85% of which appear only once. The rearrangement uses TRBV29-1 and TRBJ1-4, with TRBD1 identical over 9 bases. Sequencing was carried out using memory (CD45RA-) CD4+ T cells from blood. This clonotype originated in a human donor in good health. The CDR3 nucleotides are TGCAGCGTTGGGGACAGGGATGAAAAACTGTTTTTT. Residues: CSVGDRDEKLFF.